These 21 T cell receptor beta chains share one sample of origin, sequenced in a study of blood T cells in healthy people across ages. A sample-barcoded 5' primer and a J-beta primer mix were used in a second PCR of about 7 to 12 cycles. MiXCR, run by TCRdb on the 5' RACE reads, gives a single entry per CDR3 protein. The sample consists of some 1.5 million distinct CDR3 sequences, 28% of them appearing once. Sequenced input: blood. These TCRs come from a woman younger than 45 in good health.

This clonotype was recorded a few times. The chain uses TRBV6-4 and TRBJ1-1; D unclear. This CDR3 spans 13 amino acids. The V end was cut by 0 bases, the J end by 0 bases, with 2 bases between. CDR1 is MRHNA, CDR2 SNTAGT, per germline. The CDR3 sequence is CASSDSVNTEAFF. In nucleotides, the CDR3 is TGTGCCAGCAGTGACTCCGTGAACACTGAAGCTTTCTTT.

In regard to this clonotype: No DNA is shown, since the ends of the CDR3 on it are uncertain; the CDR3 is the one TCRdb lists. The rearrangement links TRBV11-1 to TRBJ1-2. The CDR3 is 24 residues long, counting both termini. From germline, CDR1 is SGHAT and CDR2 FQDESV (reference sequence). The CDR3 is CASSPKGTRTLETQYFGPGYGYTF.

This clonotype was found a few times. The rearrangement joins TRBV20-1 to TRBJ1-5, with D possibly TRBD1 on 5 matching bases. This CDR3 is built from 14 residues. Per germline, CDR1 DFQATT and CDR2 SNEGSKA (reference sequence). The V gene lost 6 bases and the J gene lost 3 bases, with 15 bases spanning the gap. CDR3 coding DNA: TGCAGTGCCCCCCCACCGGGGCCCAATCAGCCCCAGCATTTT. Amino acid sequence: CSAPPPGPNQPQHF.

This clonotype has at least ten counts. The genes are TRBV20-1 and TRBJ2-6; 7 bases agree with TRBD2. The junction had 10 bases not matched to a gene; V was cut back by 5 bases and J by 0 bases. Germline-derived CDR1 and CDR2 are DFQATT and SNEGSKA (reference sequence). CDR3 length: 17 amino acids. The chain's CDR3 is CSARLAGDYSGANVLTF. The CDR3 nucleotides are TGCAGTGCTCGACTGGCGGGGGATTACTCTGGGGCCAACGTCCTGACTTTC.

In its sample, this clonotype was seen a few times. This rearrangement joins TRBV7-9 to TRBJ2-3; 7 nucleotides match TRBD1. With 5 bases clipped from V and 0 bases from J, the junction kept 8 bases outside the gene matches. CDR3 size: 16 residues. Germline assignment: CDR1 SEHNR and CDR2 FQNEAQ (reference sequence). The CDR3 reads CASSPRQGPSTDTQYF. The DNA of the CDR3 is TGTGCCAGCAGCCCCAGACAGGGCCCTAGCACAGATACGCAGTATTTT.

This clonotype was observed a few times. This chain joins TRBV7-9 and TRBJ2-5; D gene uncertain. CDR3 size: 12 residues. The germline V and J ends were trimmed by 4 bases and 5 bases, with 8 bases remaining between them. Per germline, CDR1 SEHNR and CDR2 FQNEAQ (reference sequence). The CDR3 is CASSSYLETQYF. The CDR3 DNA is TGTGCCAGCAGCTCTTACCTGGAGACCCAGTACTTC.

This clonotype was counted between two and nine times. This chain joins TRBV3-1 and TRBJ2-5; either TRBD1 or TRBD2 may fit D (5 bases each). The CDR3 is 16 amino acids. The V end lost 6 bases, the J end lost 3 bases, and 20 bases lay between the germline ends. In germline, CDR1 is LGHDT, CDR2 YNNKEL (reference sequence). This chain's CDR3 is CASSDTHRDGKETQYF. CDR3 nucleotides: TGTGCCAGCAGTGACACCCACCGGGACGGAAAAGAGACCCAGTACTTC.

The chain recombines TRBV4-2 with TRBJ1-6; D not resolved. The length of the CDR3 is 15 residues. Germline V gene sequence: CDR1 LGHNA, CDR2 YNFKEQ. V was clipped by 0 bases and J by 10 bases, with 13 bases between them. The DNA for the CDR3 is TGTGCCAGCAGCCAAGATCGAAGGTTCCGCTCACCCCTCCACTTT. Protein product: CASSQDRRFRSPLHF.

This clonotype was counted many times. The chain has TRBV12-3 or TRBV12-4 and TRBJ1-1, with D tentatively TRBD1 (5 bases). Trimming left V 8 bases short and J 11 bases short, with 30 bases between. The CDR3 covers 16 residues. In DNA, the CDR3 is TGTGCCAGCGCCCGACAGTATATAGCCGAAGAAGGAGGGGCTTTCTTT. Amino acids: CASARQYIAEEGGAFF.

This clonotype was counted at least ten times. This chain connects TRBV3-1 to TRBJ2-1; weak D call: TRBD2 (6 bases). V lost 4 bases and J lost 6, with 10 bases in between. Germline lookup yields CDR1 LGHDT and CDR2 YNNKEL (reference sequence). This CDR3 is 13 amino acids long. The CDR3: CASSLASVNEQFF. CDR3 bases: TGTGCCAGCAGCCTTGCTAGCGTCAATGAGCAGTTCTTC.

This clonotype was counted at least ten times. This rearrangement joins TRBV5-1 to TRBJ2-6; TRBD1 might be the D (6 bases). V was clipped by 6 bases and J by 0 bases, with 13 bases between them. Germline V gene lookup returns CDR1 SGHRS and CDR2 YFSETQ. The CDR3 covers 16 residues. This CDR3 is CASMATGTSGANVLTF. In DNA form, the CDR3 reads TGCGCCAGCATGGCGACAGGCACCTCTGGGGCCAACGTCCTGACTTTC.

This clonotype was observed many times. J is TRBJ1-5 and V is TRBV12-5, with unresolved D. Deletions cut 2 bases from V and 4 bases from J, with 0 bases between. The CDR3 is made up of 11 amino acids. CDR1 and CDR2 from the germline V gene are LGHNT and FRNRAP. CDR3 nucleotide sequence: TGTGCTAGTGGTTTGAATCAGCCCCAGCATTTT. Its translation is CASGLNQPQHF.

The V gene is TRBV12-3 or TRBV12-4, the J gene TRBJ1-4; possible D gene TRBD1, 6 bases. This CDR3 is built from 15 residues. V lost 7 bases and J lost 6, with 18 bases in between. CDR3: CASTPDSWIDEKLFF. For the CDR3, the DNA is TGTGCCAGCACTCCGGACAGCTGGATAGATGAAAAACTGTTTTTT.

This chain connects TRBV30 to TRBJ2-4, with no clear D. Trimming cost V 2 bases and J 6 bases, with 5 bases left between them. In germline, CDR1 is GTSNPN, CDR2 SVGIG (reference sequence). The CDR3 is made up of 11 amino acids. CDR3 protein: CAWSRSNIQYF. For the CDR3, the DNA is TGTGCCTGGAGTCGTTCAAACATTCAGTACTTC.

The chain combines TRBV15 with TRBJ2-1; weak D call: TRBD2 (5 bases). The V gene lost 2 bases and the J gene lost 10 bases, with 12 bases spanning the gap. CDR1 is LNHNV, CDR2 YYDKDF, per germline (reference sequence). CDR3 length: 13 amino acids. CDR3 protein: CATSRTLEYEQFF. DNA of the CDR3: TGTGCCACCAGCAGAACACTAGAATACGAGCAGTTCTTC.

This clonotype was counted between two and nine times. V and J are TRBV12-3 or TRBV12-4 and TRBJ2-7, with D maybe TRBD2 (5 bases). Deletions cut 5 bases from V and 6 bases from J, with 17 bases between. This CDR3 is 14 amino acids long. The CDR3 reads CASSQPWTSSEQYF. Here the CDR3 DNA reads TGTGCCAGCAGTCAACCCTGGACTTCGTCCGAGCAGTACTTC.

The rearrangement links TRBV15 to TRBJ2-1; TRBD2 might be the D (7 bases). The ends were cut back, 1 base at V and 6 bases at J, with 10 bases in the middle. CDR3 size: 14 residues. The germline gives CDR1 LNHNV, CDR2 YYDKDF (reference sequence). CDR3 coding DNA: TGTGCCACCAGCAGAGGTAGGGGGGGCAATGAGCAGTTCTTC. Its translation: CATSRGRGGNEQFF.

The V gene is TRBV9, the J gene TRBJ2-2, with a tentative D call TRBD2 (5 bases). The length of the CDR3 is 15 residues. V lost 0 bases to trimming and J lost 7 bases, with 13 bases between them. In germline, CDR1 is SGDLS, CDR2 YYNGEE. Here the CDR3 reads CASSVGGREGGELFF. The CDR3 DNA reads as TGTGCCAGCAGCGTAGGAGGGAGAGAGGGCGGGGAGCTGTTTTTT.

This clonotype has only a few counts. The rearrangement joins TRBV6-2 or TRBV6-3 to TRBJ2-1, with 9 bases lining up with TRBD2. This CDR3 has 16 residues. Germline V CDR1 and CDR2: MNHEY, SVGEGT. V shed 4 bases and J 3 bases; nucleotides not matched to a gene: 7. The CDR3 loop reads CASSSGTSLFYNEQFF. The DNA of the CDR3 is TGTGCCAGCAGTTCCGGGACTAGCCTATTCTACAATGAGCAGTTCTTC.

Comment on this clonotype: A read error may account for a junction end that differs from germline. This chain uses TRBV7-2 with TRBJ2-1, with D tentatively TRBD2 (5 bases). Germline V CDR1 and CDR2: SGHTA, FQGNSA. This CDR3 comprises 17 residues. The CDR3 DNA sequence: TGTGTCAGCAGCTTTCAGTCCCGGCTAGCCTCCTACAATGAGCAGTTCTTC. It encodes CVSSFQSRLASYNEQFF.

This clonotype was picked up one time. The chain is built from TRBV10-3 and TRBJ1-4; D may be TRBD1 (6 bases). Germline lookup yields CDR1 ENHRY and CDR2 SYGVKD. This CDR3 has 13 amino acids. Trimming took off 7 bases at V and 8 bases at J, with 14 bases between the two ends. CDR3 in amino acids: CAITGQGSEKLFF. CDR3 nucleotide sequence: TGTGCCATCACTGGGCAGGGGAGCGAAAAACTGTTTTTT.